This TCR beta chain was found in a study of shared clonotypes between healthy human individuals (dated by TCRdb to 2018 to 2021). Context from the whole study: Three men and two women, aged 18 to 49 years, made up the cohort. Between about 0.9 and 8.9 billion PBMCs per donor were obtained by leukapheresis. Blood TCR repertoires of several healthy adults were deeply sequenced to estimate repertoire size and the extent of clonotype sharing between individuals. For each donor, CD4 naive and CD4 memory were each given three plates, CD8 naive was given two plates, and CD8 memory was given one plate. Libraries were prepared and TCR repertoires were sequenced by different laboratories using diverse techniques, in order to increase sequencing depth and limit assay-specific biases. Overall study outcomes, separate from this receptor: Sampling was restricted to blood, and TCR repertoires in tissue are likely to differ from TCR repertoires in blood. Pairwise subsampling indicated that sequencing depth was expected to affect the degree of clonotype sharing among donors. Even with the large sequencing depth, rarefaction of the sorted-subset datasets indicated that sequencing was incomplete. When several donors were compared, the shared fraction of clonotypes was around 5% for naive CD4, roughly 3.3% for naive CD8, roughly 2.5% for memory CD4, and 0.35% to 0.4% for memory CD8. Because the study included only a small number of donors, the genetic and exposure-history diversity represented was limited. Estimated clonotype richness was generally larger for naive than for memory subsets. Higher generation probabilities were observed for clonotypes shared by all four sorted-subset donors than for non-shared clonotypes.

Using the deep immunoSEQ assay, TCR CDR3 regions were amplified from genomic DNA by multiplex PCR. Extracted genomic DNA from each cell subset was distributed evenly across all wells of several immunoSEQ 96-well plates, and each plate was treated as a replicate. For sorted subsets, each replicate PCR was loaded with around 220 ng genomic DNA, equivalent to about 30,000 T cell genomes. The purified libraries were quantified using a Qubit 3.0 fluorometer, sized with a Bioanalyzer 2100, and then quantified again using the KAPA Library Quantification kit. A separate single-read 150-cycle Illumina NextSeq 550 flow cell was used to sequence each immunoSEQ 96-well plate. The study's processing was this. Because only junctional sequences without quality scores were contained in the immunoSEQ output, filtering matching that applied to full-length reads could not be performed. Sequences were annotated with PyIR, a Python wrapper for IgBLAST v1.9, using IMGT germline references to assign V/J genes and CDR3. Reads were filtered out if the reads had weak V/J assignments (E-value above 1e-6), no CDR3, stop codons, out-of-frame junctions, or ambiguous translated residues. A V3J clonotype was defined by an identical inferred V gene, J gene, and CDR3 amino acid sequence. The percentage overlap between two repertoires was calculated by dividing the number of shared unique clonotypes by the size of the smaller repertoire. Three approaches were used to assess repertoire richness: RTK rarefaction, the Chao1 estimator, and Recon v2.1 estimates of unobserved clonotypes. Generation probabilities for all TCRbeta clonotypes obtained by the gDNA method from a handful of donors were computed using OLGA. Held by TCRdb, this immuneACCESS table contains in-frame sequences only and omits some clones. Under half of the omission traces to an unresolved V gene where checked; the cause of the rest is unknown. V, J and clone size were drawn from that table, and D and trimming were deduced from the DNA. The sample profile shows about 2 million clones; 85% to 95% of them were found once. The ten largest make up roughly 1% of the sample.

CD8 naive samples were obtained by positive selection for CCR7 among CD45RO-negative cells, yielding a CD45RA+CCR7+ population from which TemRA cells were excluded. Healthy HIV-negative adults with no recently reported acute infections or vaccinations were included as donors. Every donor was a Caucasian adult residing in Nashville, Tennessee, USA. Blood was collected by leukapheresis, and PBMCs were isolated by Ficoll-Histopaque density gradient centrifugation and then cryopreserved in liquid nitrogen vapor phase. Analytical flow cytometry was used to check the purity and quantity of each magnetically sorted T cell population. Genomic DNA was isolated from every sorted fraction and measured by UV absorbance on a Nanodrop 2000c. As regards this clone: Its recognized antigen is unknown. The record has no base qualities; no much larger clone is one base away.

From cysteine to phenylalanine, the CDR3 is 14 amino acids long. CDR3 DNA only is kept here, 42 bases in frame from base 1. A distance of 16 bases separates the germline ends of V and J, which lose 3 bases and 7 bases respectively. The germline V gene sets CDR1 to SGHNT and CDR2 to YENEEA. Specimen: naive CD8+ T cells sorted from blood. The meaning of the sample's cell subset or site label: CD45RA+CCR7+. In this chain, TRBV11-3 is recombined with TRBJ2-7; perhaps TRBD1 is the D gene, with 5 bases matching. This clonotype was sampled from a young man in good health. The DNA sequence reads TGTGCCAGCAGCTTCACAGGCGCCCCCCGTGAGCAGTACTTC. Its protein product is CASSFTGAPREQYF.